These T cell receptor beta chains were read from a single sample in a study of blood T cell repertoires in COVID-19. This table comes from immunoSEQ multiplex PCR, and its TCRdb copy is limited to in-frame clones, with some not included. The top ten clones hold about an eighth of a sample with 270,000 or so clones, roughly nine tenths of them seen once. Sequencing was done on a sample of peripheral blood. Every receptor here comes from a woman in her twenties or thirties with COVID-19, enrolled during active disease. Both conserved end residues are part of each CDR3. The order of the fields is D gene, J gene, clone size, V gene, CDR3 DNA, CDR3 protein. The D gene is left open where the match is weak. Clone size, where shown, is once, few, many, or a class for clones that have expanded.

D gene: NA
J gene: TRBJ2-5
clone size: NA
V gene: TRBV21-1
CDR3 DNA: TGTGCCAGCAGACCCCACATCTGGGCCCAAGAGACCCAGTACTTC
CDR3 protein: CASRPHIWAQETQYF

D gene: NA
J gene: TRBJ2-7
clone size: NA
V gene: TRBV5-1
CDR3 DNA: TGCGCCAGCAGGGCCGCGGCCACTCACTACGAGCAGTACTTC
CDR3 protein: CASRAAATHYEQYF

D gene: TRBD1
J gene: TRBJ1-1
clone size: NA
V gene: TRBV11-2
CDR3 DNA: TGTGCCAGCAGCATTGGACAGGGGGCGCTAAACACTGAAGCTTTCTTT
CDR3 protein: CASSIGQGALNTEAFF

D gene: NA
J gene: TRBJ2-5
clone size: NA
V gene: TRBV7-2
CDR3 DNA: TGTGCCAGCAGCTTAGCGCAGGGGTATAAGGAGACCCAGTACTTC
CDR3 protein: CASSLAQGYKETQYF

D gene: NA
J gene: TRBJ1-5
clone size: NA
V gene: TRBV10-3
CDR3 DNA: TGTGCCATCAGTGTCAGCGATAATCAGCCCCAGCATTTT
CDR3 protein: CAISVSDNQPQHF

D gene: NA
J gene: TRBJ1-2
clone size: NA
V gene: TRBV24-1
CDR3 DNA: TGTGCCACCAGCACTGCGGACAGCCTTAACTATGGCTACACCTTC
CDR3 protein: CATSTADSLNYGYTF

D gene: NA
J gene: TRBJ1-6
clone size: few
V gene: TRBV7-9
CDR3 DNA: TGTGCCAGCAGCTTAGGCAGGGTCGGTTCCCCCCTCCACTTT
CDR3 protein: CASSLGRVGSPLHF

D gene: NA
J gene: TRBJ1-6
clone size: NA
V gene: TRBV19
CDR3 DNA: TGTGCCACGCATCAAGGAGGGAATTCACCCCTCCACTTT
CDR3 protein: CATHQGGNSPLHF

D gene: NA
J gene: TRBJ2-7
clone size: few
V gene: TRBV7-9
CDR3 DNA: TGTGCCAGCAGCCCGAGGGCTCCGATGACCTACGAGCAGTACTTC
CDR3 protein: CASSPRAPMTYEQYF

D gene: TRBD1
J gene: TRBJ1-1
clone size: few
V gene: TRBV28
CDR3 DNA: TGTGCCAGCAGCTTAAACAGGGGAAGGTCTGTGGAAGCTTTCTTT
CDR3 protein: CASSLNRGRSVEAFF

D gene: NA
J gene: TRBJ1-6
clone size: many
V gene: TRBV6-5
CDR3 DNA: TGTGCCAGCAGTTACAGGGGCCTCAAATCAACCCTCCACTTT
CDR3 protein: CASSYRGLKSTLHF

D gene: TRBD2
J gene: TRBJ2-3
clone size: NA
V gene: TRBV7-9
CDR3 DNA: TGTGCCAGCAGCTTTCGTCCGGGGGGGTTGTTTACAGATACGCAGTATTTT
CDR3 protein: CASSFRPGGLFTDTQYF

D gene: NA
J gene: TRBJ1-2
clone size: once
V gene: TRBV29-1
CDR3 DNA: TGCAGCGTTGAAAGGTATCAGGGCTATGGCTACACCTTC
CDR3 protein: CSVERYQGYGYTF

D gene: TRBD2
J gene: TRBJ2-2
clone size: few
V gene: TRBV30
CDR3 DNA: TGTGCCTGTACAGGACTAGCACGAGGCACCGGGGAGCTGTTTTTT
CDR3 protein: CACTGLARGTGELFF

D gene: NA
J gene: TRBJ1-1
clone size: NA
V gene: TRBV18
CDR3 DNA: TGTGCCAGCTCATTCACCGGGACAAACACGAACACTGAAGCTTTCTTT
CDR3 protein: CASSFTGTNTNTEAFF

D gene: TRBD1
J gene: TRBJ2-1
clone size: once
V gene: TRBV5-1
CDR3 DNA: TGCGCCAGCAGCGCGGGACAGGTCAGCTCCTACAATGAGCAGTTCTTC
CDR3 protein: CASSAGQVSSYNEQFF

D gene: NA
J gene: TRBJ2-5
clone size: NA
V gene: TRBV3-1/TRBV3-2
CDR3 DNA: TGTGCCAGCAGCCTCAAGCTACAGGGTAGGTCTTTCCACTTC
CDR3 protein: CASSLKLQGRSFHF

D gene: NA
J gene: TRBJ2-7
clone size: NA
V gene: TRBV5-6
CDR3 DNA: TGTGCCAGCAGCTTACCAGGGATCTACGAGCAGTACTTC
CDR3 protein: CASSLPGIYEQYF

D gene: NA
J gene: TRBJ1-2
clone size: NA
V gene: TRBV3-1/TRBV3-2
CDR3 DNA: TGTGCCAGCAGCCCGGGGTCCTCTGGCTACACCTTC
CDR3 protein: CASSPGSSGYTF

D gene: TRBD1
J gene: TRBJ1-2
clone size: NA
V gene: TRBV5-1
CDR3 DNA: TGCGCCAGCAGGGCGCTGAGGGGGCGATTGGGCGGCTACACCTTC
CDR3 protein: CASRALRGRLGGYTF

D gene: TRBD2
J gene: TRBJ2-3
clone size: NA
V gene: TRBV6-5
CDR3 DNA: TGTGCCAGCAGTTACTGGGCGGGGGTGAGCACAGATACGCAGTATTTT
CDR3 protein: CASSYWAGVSTDTQYF

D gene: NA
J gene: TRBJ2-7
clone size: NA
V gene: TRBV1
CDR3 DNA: TGCACCAGCAGCCACCCCCGGACAGCCTACGAGCAGTACTTC
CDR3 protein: CTSSHPRTAYEQYF

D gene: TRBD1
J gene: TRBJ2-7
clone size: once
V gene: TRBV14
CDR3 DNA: TGTGCCAGCAGCCAAGTACCGGGACAGGGTCTGAGCGAGCAGTACTTC
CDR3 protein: CASSQVPGQGLSEQYF

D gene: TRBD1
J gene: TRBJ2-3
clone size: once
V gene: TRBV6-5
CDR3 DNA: TGTGCCAGCAGTCTTACAGGGGCGCATACGCAGTATTTT
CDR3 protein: CASSLTGAHTQYF

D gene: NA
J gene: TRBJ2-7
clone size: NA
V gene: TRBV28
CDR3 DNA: TGTGCCAGCAGTTTACGTGGGACTCTCTCCTACGAGCAGTACTTC
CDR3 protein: CASSLRGTLSYEQYF

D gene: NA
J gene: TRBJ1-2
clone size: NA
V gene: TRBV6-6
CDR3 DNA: TGTGCCAGCAGTTACTCGGGCAGTCTGGCGTATGGCTACACCTTC
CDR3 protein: CASSYSGSLAYGYTF

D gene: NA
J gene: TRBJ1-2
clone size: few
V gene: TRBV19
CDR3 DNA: TGTGCCAGTAGTATGGGCGGGGTAAGGGGAGATATCAACTATGGCTACACCTTC
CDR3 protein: CASSMGGVRGDINYGYTF

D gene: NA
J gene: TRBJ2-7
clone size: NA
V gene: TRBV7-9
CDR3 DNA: TGTGCCAGCAGCTCGGCGGGCTCCTACGAGCAGTACTTC
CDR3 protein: CASSSAGSYEQYF

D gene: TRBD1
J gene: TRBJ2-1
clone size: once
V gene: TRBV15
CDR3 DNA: TGTGCCACCAGCACCCGGGACAGGGTAAGAGGCAATGAGCAGTTCTTC
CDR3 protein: CATSTRDRVRGNEQFF

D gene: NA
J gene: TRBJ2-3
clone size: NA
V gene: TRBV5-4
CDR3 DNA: TGTGCCAGCAGCTCGGGAAGAGCTAGAGTTACAGATACGCAGTATTTT
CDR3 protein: CASSSGRARVTDTQYF

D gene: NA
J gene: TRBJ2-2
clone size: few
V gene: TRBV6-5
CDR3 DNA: TGTGCCAGCAGACAAACAGGGACCGGGGAGCTGTTTTTT
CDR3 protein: CASRQTGTGELFF

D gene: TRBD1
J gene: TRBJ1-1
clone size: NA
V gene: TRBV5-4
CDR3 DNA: TGTGCCATCAACAGGGGCGCGGGCACTGAAGCTTTCTTT
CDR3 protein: CAINRGAGTEAFF

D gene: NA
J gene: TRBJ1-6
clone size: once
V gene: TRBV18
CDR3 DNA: TGTGCCAGTCCTAGACAGAGCTCCTATAATTCACCCCTCCACTTT
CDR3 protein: CASPRQSSYNSPLHF

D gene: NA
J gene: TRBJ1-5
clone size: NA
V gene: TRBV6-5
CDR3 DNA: TGTGCCAGCACACTTACAGGGACGGGACAGCCCCAGCATTTT
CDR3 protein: CASTLTGTGQPQHF

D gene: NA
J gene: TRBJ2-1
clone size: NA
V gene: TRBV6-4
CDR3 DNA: TGTGCCAGCAGTGACTGGACTAATGAGCAGTTCTTC
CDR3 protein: CASSDWTNEQFF

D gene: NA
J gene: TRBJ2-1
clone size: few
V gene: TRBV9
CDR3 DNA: TGTGCCAGCAGCCCCGAGGCAGCCTACTACAATGAGCAGTTCTTC
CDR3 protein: CASSPEAAYYNEQFF

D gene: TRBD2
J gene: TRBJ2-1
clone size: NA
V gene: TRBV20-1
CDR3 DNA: TGCAGTGCTAGTCCGGGACTAGCGGACAATGAGCAGTTCTTC
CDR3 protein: CSASPGLADNEQFF

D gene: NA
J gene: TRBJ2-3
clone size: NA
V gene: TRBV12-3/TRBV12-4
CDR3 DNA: TGTGCCAGCAGTTTCCCAGACACAGATACGCAGTATTTT
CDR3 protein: CASSFPDTDTQYF

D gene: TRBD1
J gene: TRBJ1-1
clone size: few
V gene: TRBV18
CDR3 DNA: TGTGCCAGCTCACCACTTCCACTGACAGGGCTAAACTTTGGGGAGACCAACACTGAAGCTTTCTTT
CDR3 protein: CASSPLPLTGLNFGETNTEAFF

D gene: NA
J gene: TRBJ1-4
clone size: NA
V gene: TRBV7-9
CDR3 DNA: TGTGCCAGCAGCGCTCCTGCACACCGCGGAGGGCATGAAAAACTGTTTTTT
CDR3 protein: CASSAPAHRGGHEKLFF

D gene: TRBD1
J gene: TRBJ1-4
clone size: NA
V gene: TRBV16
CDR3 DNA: TGTGCCAGCAGCCAACTGACAGGGGATAATGTTGCGAAACTGTTTTTT
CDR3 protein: CASSQLTGDNVAKLFF

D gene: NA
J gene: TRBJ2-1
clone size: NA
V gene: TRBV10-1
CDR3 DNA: TGCGCCAGCAGTCCGGGACTCCGCACCGAGCAGTTCTTC
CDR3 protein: CASSPGLRTEQFF

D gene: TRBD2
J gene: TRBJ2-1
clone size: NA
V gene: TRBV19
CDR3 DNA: TGTGCCAGTAGGGAGGGTAGCGGGGGGACCTACAATGAGCAGTTCTTC
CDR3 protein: CASREGSGGTYNEQFF

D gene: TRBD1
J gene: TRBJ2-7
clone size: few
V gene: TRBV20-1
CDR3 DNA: TGCAGTGCTGGACAGGGCTACGAGCAGTACTTC
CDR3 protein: CSAGQGYEQYF

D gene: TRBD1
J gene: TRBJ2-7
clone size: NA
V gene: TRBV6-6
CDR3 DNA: TGTGCCAGCACCCAAGGACAGGGGGGCGAGCAGTACTTC
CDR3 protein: CASTQGQGGEQYF

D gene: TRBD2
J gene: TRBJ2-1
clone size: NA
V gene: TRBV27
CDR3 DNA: TGTGCCAGCAGTTTCCCCGGACTAGCGGGGGGCAGGGAGCAGTTCTTC
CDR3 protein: CASSFPGLAGGREQFF